The sequence of this T cell receptor (beta chain) was determined in a study of T-cell memory formation after mild COVID-19. Overall study: Most TCR clusters belonged to a single donor. Broader study findings: The second-wave clones peaking on day 37 were not confirmed as SARS-CoV-2-specific. There were some responding clones in pre-infection memory, which suggested that cross-reactive memory had joined.

5'RACE primed from the constant segment yielded TCR alpha and TCR beta cDNA libraries bearing sample barcodes and UMIs. TCRdb passed the 5' RACE reads through MiXCR, listing each CDR3 protein once. The table lists hundreds of thousands of distinct CDR3 sequences, 24% of them singletons. This clonotype was recorded many times. Its matching antigen is unknown. Sequenced: PBMCs or a T cell subset sorted from them (not recorded which). The sequence came from an adult woman who had mild COVID-19 (a few samples of this study predate the infection). Cell type and time point are not known.

CDR3 amino acids: CASSPGDGNYGYTF. CDR3 DNA sequence: TGCGCCAGCAGCCCGGGTGACGGTAACTATGGCTACACCTTC. This chain connects TRBV5-1 to TRBJ1-2; D is ambiguous. Per the germline V gene, CDR1 is SGHRS and CDR2 is YFSETQ. There are 14 residues in the CDR3. Trimming stripped 4 bases from V and 1 base from J, with 11 bases between.